These 5 T cell receptor beta chains were sequenced from one sample in a study of regulatory T cells in long-lasting Graves disease. Described time point: persistent/refractory GD, antithyroid drugs over 5 years with positive TRAb. The TCR library was prepared using RNA isolated from PBMCs. Libraries of TCR beta came from iRepertoire HTBI primers plus Arm-PCR of CDR3 regions. One entry per CDR3 protein, called by TCRdb with MiXCR from the multiplex PCR reads. The repertoire includes hundreds of thousands of distinct CDR3 sequences, under 25% of them detected once, and over 7.5% sits in the top ten. Sequenced here: peripheral blood mononuclear cells (PBMCs), sampled when the disease was refractory, from a patient treated with antithyroid drugs. These receptors all stem from a female donor with Graves disease.

The chain is built from TRBV5-1 and TRBJ1-5, with D unresolved. V was trimmed by 1 base and J by 2 bases, leaving 7 bases between them. This CDR3 comprises 14 residues. Germline-derived CDR1 and CDR2 are SGHRS and YFSETQ. The CDR3 bases are TGCGCCAGCAGCTTGAAGAGTGGCAATCAGCCCCAGCATTTT. Translated: CASSLKSGNQPQHF.

Note on this clonotype: One base away lies a much larger clone, so this may be a sequencing read error. The chain joins TRBV7-9 to TRBJ2-4; TRBD2 matches at 8 bases. From germline, CDR1 is SEHNR and CDR2 FQNEAQ (reference sequence). The length of the CDR3 is 17 residues. V dropped 5 bases and J dropped 5; count of bases not matched to a gene: 14. CDR3 protein: CASSARVGRASENIQYF. DNA for the CDR3: TGTGCCAGCAGCGCGAGGGTCGGGAGGGCTTCCGAAAACATTCAGTACTTC.

This clonotype appeared many times. The chain carries TRBV29-1 and TRBJ1-1, with D unclear. The germline CDR1 and CDR2 sequences are SQVTM and ANQGSEA. This CDR3 is built from 12 residues. Deletions cut 3 bases from V and 2 bases from J, with 7 bases between. CDR3 protein: CSVDRSNTEAFF. The CDR3 DNA reads as TGCAGCGTTGACAGGTCTAACACTGAAGCTTTCTTT.

The chain uses TRBV29-1 and TRBJ1-4; D is uncertain. V was shortened by 6 bases and J by 5 bases, with 10 bases between the two germline ends. Germline CDR1 SQVTM, CDR2 ANQGSEA. The CDR3 sequence is 12 residues long. The CDR3 DNA is TGCAGCGTGGCTACCACGAATGAAAAACTGTTTTTT. Translating it yields CSVATTNEKLFF.

The CDR3 loop reads CASSNTGSIGNQPQHF. CDR3 nucleotides: TGTGCCAGCAGTAACACAGGTAGTATAGGAAATCAGCCCCAGCATTTT. The V call is TRBV6-1, the J call TRBJ1-5, with D maybe TRBD1 (5 bases). There are 16 residues in the CDR3. Trimming shortened V by 5 bases and J by 4 bases, and 18 bases separated the two germline ends. The germline V gene encodes CDR1 MNHNS and CDR2 SASEGT.